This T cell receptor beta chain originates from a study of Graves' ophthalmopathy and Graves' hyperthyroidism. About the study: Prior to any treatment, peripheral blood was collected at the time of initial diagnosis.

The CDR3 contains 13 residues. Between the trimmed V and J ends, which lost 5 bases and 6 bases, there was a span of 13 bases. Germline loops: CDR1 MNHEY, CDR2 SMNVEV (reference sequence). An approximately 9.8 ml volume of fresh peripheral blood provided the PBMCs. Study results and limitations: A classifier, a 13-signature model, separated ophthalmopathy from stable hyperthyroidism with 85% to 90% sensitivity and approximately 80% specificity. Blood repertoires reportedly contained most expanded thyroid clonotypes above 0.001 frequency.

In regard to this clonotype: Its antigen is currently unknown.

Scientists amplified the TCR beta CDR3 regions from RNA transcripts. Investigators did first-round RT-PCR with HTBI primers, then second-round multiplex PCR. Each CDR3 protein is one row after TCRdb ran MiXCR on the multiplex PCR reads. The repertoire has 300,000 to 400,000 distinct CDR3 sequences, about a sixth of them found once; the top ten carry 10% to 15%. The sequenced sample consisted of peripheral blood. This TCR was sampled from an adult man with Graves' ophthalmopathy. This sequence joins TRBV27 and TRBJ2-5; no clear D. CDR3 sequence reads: CASSPSRVQTQYF. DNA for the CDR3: TGTGCCAGCAGTCCGTCTAGGGTGCAGACCCAGTACTTC.